The source of this T cell receptor (beta chain) is a study of blood T cell repertoires in COVID-19. As handled by the study authors: Estimation of nucleated cell counts was performed using reference gene primer amplification. The repertoire was sequenced with immunoSEQ multiplex PCR; TCRdb's copy has only in-frame clones and lacks some. V and J calls and clone size come straight from that table; D and trimming were deduced from the DNA. In the table there are around 400,000 clones, around 87% of which are singletons. The CDR3 is made up of 14 amino acids. The germline CDR1 and CDR2 sequences are LNHNV and YYDKDF (reference sequence). V was trimmed by 8 bases and J by 5 bases, leaving 19 bases between them.

This TCR derives from a woman aged 55 to 70 with COVID-19, enrolled during active disease. Sequencing was performed on peripheral blood. The chain joins TRBV15 to TRBJ2-7, with D tentatively TRBD1 (5 bases). This chain's CDR3 is CATGAPRPGNEQYF. CDR3 DNA sequence: TGTGCCACCGGAGCCCCCAGGCCAGGGAACGAGCAGTACTTC.